What follows are 10 T cell receptor beta chains derived from one specimen sequenced in a study of T cells in Graves' hyperthyroidism and ophthalmopathy. The TCR beta CDR3 regions underwent amplification using RNA transcripts as the source. Carried out on the TCR CDR3, a first-round RT-PCR used the HTBI primer set. TCRdb reprocessed the multiplex PCR reads via MiXCR and lists one record per CDR3 protein. There are 700,000 or so distinct CDR3 sequences in the sample; roughly 15% occur only once, and about 8.4% lies in the top ten. Sequenced: blood. The receptors come from a man aged 18 to 30 with Graves' hyperthyroidism.

There are a few counts of this clonotype. V and J are TRBV12-3 or TRBV12-4 and TRBJ1-2; D is possibly TRBD1 (5 bases). CDR3 length: 15 residues. The V end lost 7 bases, the J end lost 4 bases, and 19 bases lay between the germline ends. DNA for the CDR3: TGTGCCAGCACTCCTACAGACAGAAGATCCTATGGCTACACCTTC. Its translation is CASTPTDRRSYGYTF.

This clonotype was picked up many times. The V gene is TRBV28, the J gene TRBJ1-1; TRBD1 aligns across 9 bases. Unmatched junction bases numbered 7, after V lost 5 bases and J lost 3 bases. Germline lookup yields CDR1 MDHEN and CDR2 SYDVKM. The CDR3 extends over 15 amino acids. CDR3 DNA sequence: TGTGCCAGCAGTGCAACAGGGGGCCGAGACACTGAAGCTTTCTTT. This sequence encodes CASSATGGRDTEAFF.

This clonotype was counted ten times or more. The V and J genes are TRBV12-3 or TRBV12-4 and TRBJ1-3; no firm D call. The V and J ends lost 3 bases and 8 bases respectively, with 11 bases between them. The CDR3 has 13 amino acids. For the CDR3, the DNA is TGTGCCAGCAGTTTTCCAGGTCGGGACACCATATATTTT. It encodes CASSFPGRDTIYF.

This chain connects TRBV2 to TRBJ2-3, with D possibly called TRBD1 or TRBD2 (5 bases each). Germline values: CDR1 SNHLY, CDR2 FYNNEI. The CDR3 loop spans 15 amino acids. The V end was cut by 4 bases, the J end by 0 bases, with 11 bases between. The CDR3 loop is CASSVGRDSTDTQYF. The CDR3 region has the DNA TGTGCCAGCAGTGTTGGCAGGGACAGCACAGATACGCAGTATTTT.

This clonotype was detected ten times or more. The CDR3 nucleotides read TGTGCCAGCAGTGCGGGACTAGCGGGAAAGATCAATGAGCAGTTCTTC. It specifies CASSAGLAGKINEQFF. The V call is TRBV6-2 or TRBV6-3, the J call TRBJ2-1; 13 bases align to TRBD2. CDR1 and CDR2 from the germline V gene are MNHEY and SVGEGT. The CDR3 extends over 16 amino acids. V lost 5 bases, J lost 6 bases, and 7 bases stayed unmatched.

This chain uses TRBV7-9 with TRBJ2-1; D unresolved. CDR3 length: 12 residues. The V end lost 4 bases, the J end lost 10 bases, and 11 bases lay between the germline ends. Germline V gene lookup returns CDR1 SEHNR and CDR2 FQNEAQ (reference sequence). CDR3 residues: CASSSTAVEQFF. Here the CDR3 DNA reads TGTGCCAGCAGCTCCACCGCGGTAGAGCAGTTCTTC.

This clonotype came up a few times. The chain recombines TRBV7-9 with TRBJ2-2; 8 bases align to TRBD1. V shed 5 bases and J 0 bases; nucleotides not matched to a gene: 8. In germline, CDR1 is SEHNR, CDR2 FQNEAQ (reference sequence). This CDR3 contains 17 residues. This chain's CDR3 is CASSQTGGMSNTGELFF. CDR3 nucleotides: TGTGCCAGCAGCCAAACAGGGGGGATGTCGAACACCGGGGAGCTGTTTTTT.

V usage is TRBV7-6 and J usage is TRBJ2-1, with 10 bases that match TRBD2. The CDR3 has 17 amino acids. Germline V gene data show CDR1 as SGHVS and CDR2 as FNYEAQ. The V segment lost 6 bases and the J segment 5 bases; nucleotides outside the gene matches: 13. The DNA for the CDR3 is TGTGCCAGCAGTCAAGGGGGGCCGGGACTAGCGCACAATGAGCAGTTCTTC. Encoded protein: CASSQGGPGLAHNEQFF.

This clonotype was counted ten times or more. The J gene is TRBJ2-1, the V gene TRBV11-1, with 8 bases that match TRBD1. CDR1 and CDR2 from the germline V gene are SGHAT and FQDESV (reference sequence). The CDR3 consists of 16 residues. J was trimmed by 6 bases and V by 5 bases; bases with no gene match: 12. The CDR3 DNA reads as TGTGCCAGCAGCGCAGCCAGGACAGGGATAGTCAATGAGCAGTTCTTC. Its translation: CASSAARTGIVNEQFF.

The chain is built from TRBV14 and TRBJ1-4; 8 positions match TRBD1. The CDR3 length is 16 residues. Germline V CDR1 and CDR2: SGHDN, FVKESK. The V gene end was trimmed by 2 bases and the J gene end by 8 bases; junction bases not matched to a gene: 10. The DNA of the CDR3 is TGTGCCAGCAGCCAAAGCTTCCGGGACAGGCGGGAAAAACTGTTTTTT. Protein product: CASSQSFRDRREKLFF.